Listed below are T cell receptor beta chains from one sample, sequenced in a study of T cells in Graves' hyperthyroidism and ophthalmopathy. Via MiXCR, TCRdb re-called the multiplex PCR reads, giving one row per CDR3 protein. The sample holds more than 350,000 distinct CDR3 sequences, 15% seen once. Input material: blood. These TCRs come from a woman aged 60-70 years with Graves' ophthalmopathy. Each CDR3 is given with its conserved first and last residue. A D gene is named only where the DNA matches it firmly. Clone size, where shown, is once, few, many, or a class for clones that have expanded.

>few|TRBJ2-2|TRBV2|.
CASSYSGGHTGELFF
TGTGCCAGCAGCTACAGCGGAGGTCACACCGGGGAGCTGTTTTTT
>few|TRBJ2-4|TRBV6-1|.
CASSLPRSEIQYF
TGTGCCAGCAGTCTCCCGCGGAGCGAGATTCAGTACTTC
>many|TRBJ1-5|TRBV12-3/TRBV12-4|TRBD1
CASSKQGISNQPQHF
TGTGCCAGCAGTAAACAGGGGATCAGCAATCAGCCCCAGCATTTT
>many|TRBJ2-7|TRBV6-1|.
CASSSPQGLNYEQYF
TGTGCCAGCAGTTCCCCACAGGGACTTAACTACGAGCAGTACTTC
>many|TRBJ2-7|TRBV3-1|TRBD2
CASSLAGGPYEQYF
TGTGCCAGCAGCTTAGCGGGAGGGCCCTACGAGCAGTACTTC
>few|TRBJ1-2|TRBV7-2|.
CASSLDGGDYGYTF
TGTGCCAGCAGCTTAGACGGGGGGGACTATGGCTACACCTTC
>few|TRBJ2-3|TRBV4-1|TRBD2
CASSPLAASGTDTQYF
TGCGCCAGCAGCCCACTAGCGGCGAGCGGCACAGATACGCAGTATTTT
>.|TRBJ2-7|TRBV5-1|.
CASSLIGDNYEQYF
TGCGCCAGCAGCTTGATTGGCGACAATTACGAGCAGTACTTC
>many|TRBJ2-1|TRBV24-1|.
CATSDPSQSSYNEQFF
TGTGCCACCAGTGACCCGAGCCAGAGCTCCTACAATGAGCAGTTCTTC
>many|TRBJ1-5|TRBV28|.
CASSLSGDDQPQHF
TGTGCCAGCAGTTTATCGGGGGATGATCAGCCCCAGCATTTT
>few|TRBJ2-2|TRBV28|TRBD2
CASSQISVAGGFGELFF
TGTGCCAGCAGTCAAATCTCGGTAGCGGGAGGGTTCGGGGAGCTGTTTTTT
>few|TRBJ1-6|TRBV9|.
CASSFRTENSPLHF
TGTGCCAGCAGCTTTCGGACGGAAAATTCACCCCTCCACTTT
>many|TRBJ2-1|TRBV20-1|.
CSARDWRGLGVDEQFF
TGCAGTGCTAGAGATTGGCGAGGACTGGGTGTGGATGAGCAGTTCTTC
>many|TRBJ1-6|TRBV2|.
CASKTDPDRNSPLHF
TGTGCCAGCAAGACCGATCCCGATCGGAATTCACCCCTCCACTTT
>many|TRBJ2-7|TRBV10-2|.
CASTRGQASYEQYF
TGCGCCAGCACCCGGGGCCAGGCCTCCTACGAGCAGTACTTC
>few|TRBJ2-1|TRBV19|TRBD2
CASSTLAGASYNEQFF
TGTGCCAGTAGTACCCTAGCGGGAGCCTCCTACAATGAGCAGTTCTTC
>few|TRBJ2-1|TRBV7-2|.
CAGGPYNEQFF
TGTGCCGGGGGACCGTACAATGAGCAGTTCTTC
>.|TRBJ2-2|TRBV7-9|.
CACSLDGFTGELFF
TGTGCCTGCAGCCTAGACGGATTCACCGGGGAGCTGTTTTTT
>.|TRBJ2-2|TRBV27|TRBD2
CASTATGGRVFF
TGTGCCAGCACCGCCACGGGAGGGCGGGTGTTTTTT
>.|TRBJ1-4|TRBV7-2|TRBD1
CASSRVLTGMEEKLFF
TGTGCCAGCAGCAGAGTCCTGACAGGGATGGAGGAAAAACTGTTTTTT
>.|TRBJ2-1|TRBV25-1|TRBD2
CASTPRAGGPLNEQFF
TGTGCCAGCACCCCCAGAGCGGGAGGGCCCTTAAATGAGCAGTTCTTC
>many|TRBJ2-1|TRBV28|TRBD2
CASSFPGGWYNEQFF
TGTGCCAGCAGTTTTCCGGGAGGGTGGTACAATGAGCAGTTCTTC
>many|TRBJ1-1|TRBV12-3/TRBV12-4|.
CASTRTLNTEAFF
TGTGCCAGCACCCGGACACTGAACACTGAAGCTTTCTTT
>.|TRBJ2-7|TRBV5-6|.
CASSAPSDEQYF
TGTGCCAGCAGCGCCCCGTCAGATGAGCAGTACTTC
>many|TRBJ2-7|TRBV27|.
CASSQSYGSYEQYF
TGTGCCAGCAGTCAGTCTTACGGGAGCTACGAGCAGTACTTC
>many|TRBJ1-1|TRBV18|.
CASSPLRVNTEAFF
TGTGCCAGCTCACCACTGCGAGTGAACACTGAAGCTTTCTTT
>.|TRBJ1-3|TRBV7-2|TRBD1
CASSSRDRVDTIYF
TGTGCCAGCAGCTCCCGGGACAGGGTGGACACCATATATTTT
>many|TRBJ2-7|TRBV7-8|TRBD1
CASSDRETGYEQYF
TGTGCCAGCAGCGACAGGGAGACGGGCTACGAGCAGTACTTC
>.|TRBJ2-7|TRBV7-6|.
CASSLAPPGPNPYEQYF
TGTGCCAGCAGCTTAGCGCCCCCGGGACCAAACCCTTACGAGCAGTACTTC
>.|TRBJ2-7|TRBV4-1|.
CASSQPDTAYEQYF
TGCGCCAGCAGCCAGCCGGACACAGCCTACGAGCAGTACTTC
>.|TRBJ2-3|TRBV10-3|.
CAISDIRRRPDTQYF
TGTGCCATCAGTGATATAAGGAGGCGGCCAGATACGCAGTATTTT
>many|TRBJ1-3|TRBV5-1|.
CASSFGTSSGNTIYF
TGCGCCAGCAGCTTTGGGACAAGCTCTGGAAACACCATATATTTT
>many|TRBJ2-3|TRBV28|.
CASSWGSTDTQYF
TGTGCCAGCAGTTGGGGTAGCACAGATACGCAGTATTTT
>few|TRBJ2-2|TRBV27|TRBD1
CASSPRVGTAHTGELFF
TGTGCCAGCAGTCCTCGGGTGGGGACAGCTCACACCGGGGAGCTGTTTTTT
>few|TRBJ1-2|TRBV27|.
CASRDSDFPGYTF
TGTGCCAGCAGGGACTCCGATTTCCCGGGCTACACCTTC
>few|TRBJ2-7|TRBV29-1|.
CSVEGPPVGRVGSYEQYF
TGCAGCGTTGAAGGACCGCCAGTCGGCAGGGTAGGCTCCTACGAGCAGTACTTC
>.|TRBJ1-6|TRBV6-1|.
CASSRVLNSPLHF
TGTGCCAGCTCCAGGGTCCTCAATTCACCCCTCCACTTT
>many|TRBJ2-7|TRBV5-1|TRBD2
CASTLGSGTYEQYF
TGCGCCAGCACCTTGGGTAGCGGGACCTACGAGCAGTACTTC
>.|TRBJ1-4|TRBV5-6|.
CASSSSGWNEKLFF
TGTGCCAGCAGCTCCAGCGGTTGGAATGAAAAACTGTTTTTT
>many|TRBJ2-5|TRBV2|.
CASRLQGGSETQYF
TGTGCCAGCAGGCTACAGGGTGGGTCAGAGACCCAGTACTTC
>many|TRBJ2-7|TRBV28|.
CASSFQGGAVGEQYF
TGTGCCAGCAGTTTTCAGGGGGGCGCAGTTGGCGAGCAGTACTTC
>.|TRBJ1-2|TRBV6-1|.
CASSGDRGLYGYTF
TGTGCCAGCAGTGGCGATCGGGGGCTCTATGGCTACACCTTC
>many|TRBJ2-1|TRBV28|.
CASSTGVRQFF
TGTGCCAGCAGCACCGGGGTGAGGCAGTTCTTC
>.|TRBJ2-1|TRBV28|.
CASRNRGGGVDQSKREQFF
TGTGCCAGCAGGAATCGTGGGGGCGGCGTAGATCAGTCGAAGCGTGAGCAGTTCTTC
>few|TRBJ2-1|TRBV9|TRBD2
CASSVQPGLAGGNEQFF
TGTGCCAGCAGCGTTCAGCCTGGACTAGCGGGAGGAAATGAGCAGTTCTTC
>.|TRBJ2-5|TRBV20-1|TRBD1
CSASDYRGLRETQYF
TGCAGTGCTAGCGACTACAGGGGGCTGAGGGAGACCCAGTACTTC
>many|TRBJ2-1|TRBV20-1|.
CSAKGIIRGYNEQFF
TGCAGTGCAAAGGGGATTATTCGGGGTTACAATGAGCAGTTCTTC
>medium-sized|TRBJ2-5|TRBV2|.
CASRNWGQGGIETQYF
TGTGCCAGCAGGAACTGGGGGCAGGGTGGTATAGAGACCCAGTACTTC
>few|TRBJ1-4|TRBV2|.
CASSADGPVGEKLFF
TGTGCCAGCAGCGCGGACGGTCCCGTCGGGGAAAAACTGTTTTTT
>few|TRBJ2-7|TRBV9|.
CASSVNQNYEQYF
TGTGCCAGCAGCGTTAACCAGAACTACGAGCAGTACTTC
>many|TRBJ1-1|TRBV3-1|.
CASSLNTEAFF
TGTGCCAGCAGCCTTAACACTGAAGCTTTCTTT
>few|TRBJ1-1|TRBV15|.
CATSPRRRDMNTEAFF
TGTGCCACCAGCCCCCGAAGAAGGGATATGAACACTGAAGCTTTCTTT
>many|TRBJ2-1|TRBV6-1|TRBD2
CASSEAGGRGRSEQFF
TGTGCCAGCAGTGAAGCAGGCGGGAGGGGAAGGAGTGAGCAGTTCTTC
>.|TRBJ1-1|TRBV15|.
CATSRERVDTEAFF
TGTGCCACCAGCAGAGAAAGGGTGGACACTGAAGCTTTCTTT